This T cell receptor beta chain was captured in a study of blood T cells in healthy people across ages. The germline V and J ends were trimmed by 6 bases and 2 bases, with 13 bases remaining between them. CDR1 and CDR2 (germline): SGHTA, FQGNSA. This CDR3 contains 15 residues. It was with a sample-barcoded 5' primer and a J-beta primer mix that a second PCR of about 6 to 12 cycles was run. A template-switch adaptor that had 12 random nucleotides put a tag on each cDNA molecule. From the 5' RACE reads, TCRdb called clonotypes with MiXCR, one entry per CDR3 protein. The profile covers some 790,000 distinct CDR3 sequences, with more than 25% appearing a single time and roughly a sixth taken by the ten largest. No fewer than 6 million PBMCs went into each sample.

This sequence joins TRBV7-2 and TRBJ2-2; D unresolved. Sequenced sample: blood. The receptor's source is a woman of 80 years or more in good health. The CDR3 DNA reads as TGTGCCAGCAGTTATTCGGGCCTAAACACCGGGGAGCTGTTTTTT. It encodes CASSYSGLNTGELFF.